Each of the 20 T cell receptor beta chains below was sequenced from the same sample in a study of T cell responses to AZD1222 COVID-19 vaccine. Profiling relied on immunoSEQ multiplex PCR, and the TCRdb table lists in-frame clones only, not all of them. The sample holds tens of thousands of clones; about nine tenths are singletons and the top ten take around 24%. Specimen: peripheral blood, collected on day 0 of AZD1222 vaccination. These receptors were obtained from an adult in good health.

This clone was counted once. CDR3 amino acids: CASRPGQAFNSPLHF. DNA for the CDR3: TGTGCCAGCAGACCGGGACAGGCTTTTAATTCACCCCTCCACTTT. The chain recombines TRBV6-5 with TRBJ1-6; 8 positions match TRBD1. With 6 bases clipped from V and 6 bases from J, the junction kept 7 bases outside the gene matches. CDR3 length equals 15 residues. Germline CDR1 reads MNHEY; CDR2 reads SVGAGI.

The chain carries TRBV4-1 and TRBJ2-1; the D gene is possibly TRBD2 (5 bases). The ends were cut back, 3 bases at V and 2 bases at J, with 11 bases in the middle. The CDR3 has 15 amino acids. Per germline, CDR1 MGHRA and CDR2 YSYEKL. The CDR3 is CASSHPSYAYNEQFF. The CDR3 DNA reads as TGCGCCAGCAGCCACCCTAGCTACGCCTACAATGAGCAGTTCTTC.

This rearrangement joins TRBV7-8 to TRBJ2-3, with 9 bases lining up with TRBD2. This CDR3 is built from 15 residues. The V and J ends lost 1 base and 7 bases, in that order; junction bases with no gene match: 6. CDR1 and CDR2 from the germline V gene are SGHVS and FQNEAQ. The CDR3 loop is CASSLERGGAYTQYF. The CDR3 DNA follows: TGTGCCAGCAGCTTAGAACGCGGGGGGGCCTATACGCAGTATTTT.

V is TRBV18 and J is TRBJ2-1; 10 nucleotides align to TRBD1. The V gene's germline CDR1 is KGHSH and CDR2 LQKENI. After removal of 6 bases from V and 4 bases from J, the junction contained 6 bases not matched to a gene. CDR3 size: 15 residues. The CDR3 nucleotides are TGTGCCAGCTCCCCCGGGACAGGGGATTACAATGAGCAGTTCTTC. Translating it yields CASSPGTGDYNEQFF. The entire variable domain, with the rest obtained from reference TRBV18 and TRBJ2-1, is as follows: NAGVMQNPRHLVRRRGQEARLRCSPMKGHSHVYWYRQLPEEGLKFMVYLQKENIIDESGMPKERFSAEFPKEGPSILRIQQVVRGDSAAYFCASSPGTGDYNEQFFGPGTRLTVL.

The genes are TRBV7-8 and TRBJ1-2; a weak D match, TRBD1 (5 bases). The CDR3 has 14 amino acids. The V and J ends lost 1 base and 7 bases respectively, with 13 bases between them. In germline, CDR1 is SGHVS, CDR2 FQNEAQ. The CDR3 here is CASSLGTGSLGYTF. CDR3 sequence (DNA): TGTGCCAGCAGCTTAGGTACAGGCTCTCTTGGCTACACCTTC.

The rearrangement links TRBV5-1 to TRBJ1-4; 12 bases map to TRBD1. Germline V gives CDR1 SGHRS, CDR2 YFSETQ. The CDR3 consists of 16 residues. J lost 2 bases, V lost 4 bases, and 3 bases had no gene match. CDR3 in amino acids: CASSHGTGGTNEKLFF. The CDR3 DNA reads TGCGCCAGCAGCCACGGGACAGGGGGCACTAATGAAAAACTGTTTTTT. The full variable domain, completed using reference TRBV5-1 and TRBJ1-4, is KAGVTQTPRYLIKTRGQQVTLSCSPISGHRSVSWYQQTPGQGLQFLFEYFSETQRNKGNFPGRFSGRQFSNSRSEMNVSTLELGDSALYLCASSHGTGGTNEKLFFGSGTQLSVL.

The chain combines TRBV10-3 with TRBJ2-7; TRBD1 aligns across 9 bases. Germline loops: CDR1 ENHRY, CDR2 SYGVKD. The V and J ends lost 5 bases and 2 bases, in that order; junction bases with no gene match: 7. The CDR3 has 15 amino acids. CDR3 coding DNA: TGTGCCATCAGTCAACCGGGACAGGGAGCCTACGAGCAGTACTTC. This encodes CAISQPGQGAYEQYF.

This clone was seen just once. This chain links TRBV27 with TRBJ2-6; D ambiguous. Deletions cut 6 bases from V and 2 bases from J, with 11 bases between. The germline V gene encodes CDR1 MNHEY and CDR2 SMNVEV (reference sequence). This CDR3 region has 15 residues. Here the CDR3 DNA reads TGTGCCAGCAGCCCTAAAAGGGCTGGGGCCAACGTCCTGACTTTC. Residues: CASSPKRAGANVLTF.

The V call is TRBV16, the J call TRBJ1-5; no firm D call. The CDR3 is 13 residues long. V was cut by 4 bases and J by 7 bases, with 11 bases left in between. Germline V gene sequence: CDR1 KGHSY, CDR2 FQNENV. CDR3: CASSRERKQPQHF. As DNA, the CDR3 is TGTGCCAGCAGCCGGGAGAGAAAACAGCCCCAGCATTTT.

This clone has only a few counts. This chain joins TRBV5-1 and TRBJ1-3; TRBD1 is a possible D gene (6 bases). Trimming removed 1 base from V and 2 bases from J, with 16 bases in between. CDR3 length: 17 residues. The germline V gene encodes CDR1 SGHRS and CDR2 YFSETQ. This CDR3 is CASSLTDSFTTGNTIYF. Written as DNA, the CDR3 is TGCGCCAGCAGCTTGACGGACAGTTTTACTACTGGAAACACCATATATTTT.

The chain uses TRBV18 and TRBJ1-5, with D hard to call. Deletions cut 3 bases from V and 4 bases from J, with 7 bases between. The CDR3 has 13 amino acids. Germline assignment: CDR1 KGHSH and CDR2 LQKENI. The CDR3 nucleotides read TGTGCCAGCTCACCTGGGGAAAATCAGCCCCAGCATTTT. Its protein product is CASSPGENQPQHF.

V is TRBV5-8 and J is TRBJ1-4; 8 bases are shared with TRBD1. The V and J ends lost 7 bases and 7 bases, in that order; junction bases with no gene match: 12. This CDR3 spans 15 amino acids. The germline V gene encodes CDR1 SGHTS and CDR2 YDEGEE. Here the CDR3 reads CASRGRGTGGEKLFF. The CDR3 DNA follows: TGTGCCAGCCGGGGCCGGGGGACAGGTGGTGAAAAACTGTTTTTT. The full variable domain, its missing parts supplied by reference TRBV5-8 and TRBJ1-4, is EAGVTQSPTHLIKTRGQQATLRCSPISGHTSVYWYQQALGLGLQFLLWYDEGEERNRGNFPPRFSGRQFPNYSSELNVNALELEDSALYLCASRGRGTGGEKLFFGSGTQLSVL.

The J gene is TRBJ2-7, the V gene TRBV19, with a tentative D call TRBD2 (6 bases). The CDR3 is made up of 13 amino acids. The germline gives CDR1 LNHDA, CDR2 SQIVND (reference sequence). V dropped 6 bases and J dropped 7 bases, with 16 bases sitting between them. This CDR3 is CASSRGREYEQYF. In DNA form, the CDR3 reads TGTGCCAGTAGCAGAGGACGGGAGTATGAGCAGTACTTC.

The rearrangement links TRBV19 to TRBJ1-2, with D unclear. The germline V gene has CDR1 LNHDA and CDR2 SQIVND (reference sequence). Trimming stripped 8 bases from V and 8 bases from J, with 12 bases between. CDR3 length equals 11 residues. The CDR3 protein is CASAHRRGYTF. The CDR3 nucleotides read TGTGCCAGTGCCCACCGGAGAGGCTACACCTTC. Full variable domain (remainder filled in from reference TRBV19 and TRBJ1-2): DGGITQSPKYLFRKEGQNVTLSCEQNLNHDAMYWYRQDPGQGLRLIYYSQIVNDFQKGDIAEGYSVSREKKESFPLTVTSAQKNPTAFYLCASAHRRGYTFGSGTRLTVV.

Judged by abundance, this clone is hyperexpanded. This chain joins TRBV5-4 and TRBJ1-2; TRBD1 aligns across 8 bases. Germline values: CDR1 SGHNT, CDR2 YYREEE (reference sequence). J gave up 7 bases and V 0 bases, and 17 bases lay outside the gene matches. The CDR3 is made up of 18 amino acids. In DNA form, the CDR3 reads TGTGCCAGCAGCTTGGGTCTTTACCAGCGGCAGGGGGCATTTGGCTACACCTTC. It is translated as CASSLGLYQRQGAFGYTF.

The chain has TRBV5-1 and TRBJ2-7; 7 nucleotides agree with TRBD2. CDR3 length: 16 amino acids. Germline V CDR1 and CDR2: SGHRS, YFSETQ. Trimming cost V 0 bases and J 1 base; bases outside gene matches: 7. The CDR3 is CASSLVSSGASYEQYF. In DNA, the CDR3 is TGCGCCAGCAGCTTGGTTTCCAGCGGGGCATCCTACGAGCAGTACTTC.

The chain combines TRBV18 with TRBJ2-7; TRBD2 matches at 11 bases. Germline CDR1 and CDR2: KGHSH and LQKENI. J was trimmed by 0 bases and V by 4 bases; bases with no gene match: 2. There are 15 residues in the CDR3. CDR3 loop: CASSLAGGSSYEQYF. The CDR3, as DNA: TGTGCCAGCTCACTAGCGGGGGGGAGCTCCTACGAGCAGTACTTC.

CDR3: CASSKDQRADTQYF. The CDR3 nucleotides read TGCGCCAGCAGTAAAGATCAGAGGGCAGATACGCAGTATTTT. J is TRBJ2-3 and V is TRBV10-1; maybe TRBD2 (5 bases). V lost 5 bases and J lost 4, with 13 bases in between. This CDR3 comprises 14 residues. Germline V gene sequence: CDR1 WNHNN, CDR2 SYGVQD (reference sequence).

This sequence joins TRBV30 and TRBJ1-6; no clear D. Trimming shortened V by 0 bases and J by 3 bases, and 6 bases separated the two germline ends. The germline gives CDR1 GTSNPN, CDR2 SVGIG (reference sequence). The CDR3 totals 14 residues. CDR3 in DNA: TGTGCCTGGAGTGTCGGGAACTATAATTCACCCCTCCACTTT. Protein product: CAWSVGNYNSPLHF. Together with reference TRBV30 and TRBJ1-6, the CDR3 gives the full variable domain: SQTIHQWPATLVQPVGSPLSLECTVEGTSNPNLYWYRQAAGRGLQLLFYSVGIGQISSEVPQNLSASRPQDRQFILSSKKLLLSDSGFYLCAWSVGNYNSPLHFGNGTRLTVT.

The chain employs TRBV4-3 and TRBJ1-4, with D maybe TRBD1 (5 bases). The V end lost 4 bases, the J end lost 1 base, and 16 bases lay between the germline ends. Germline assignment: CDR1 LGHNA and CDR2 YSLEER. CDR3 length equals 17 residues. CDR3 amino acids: CASSPSRGVGTNEKLFF. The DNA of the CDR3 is TGCGCCAGCAGCCCATCCCGGGGGGTAGGAACTAATGAAAAACTGTTTTTT.